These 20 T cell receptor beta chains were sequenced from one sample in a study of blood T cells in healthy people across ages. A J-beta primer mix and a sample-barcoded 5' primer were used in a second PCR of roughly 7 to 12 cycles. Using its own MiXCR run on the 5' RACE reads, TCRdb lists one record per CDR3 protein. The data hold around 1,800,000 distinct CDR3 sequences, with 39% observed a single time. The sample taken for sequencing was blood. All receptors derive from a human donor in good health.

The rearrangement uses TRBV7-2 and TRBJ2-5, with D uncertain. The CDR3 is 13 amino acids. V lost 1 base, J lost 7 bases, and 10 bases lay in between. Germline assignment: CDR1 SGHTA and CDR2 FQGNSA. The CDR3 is CASSLGAPRTQYF. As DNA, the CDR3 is TGTGCCAGCAGCTTAGGTGCCCCCCGGACCCAGTACTTC.

In DNA form, the CDR3 reads TGTGCCAGCAGCCTGGACAGGGTGTTGGCCTACGAGCAGTACTTC. The encoded protein is CASSLDRVLAYEQYF. The V and J genes are TRBV7-2 and TRBJ2-7; 8 nucleotides line up with TRBD1. Germline assignment: CDR1 SGHTA and CDR2 FQGNSA. Trimming cost V 5 bases and J 2 bases; bases outside gene matches: 8. This CDR3 contains 15 residues.

The chain's CDR3 is CASSFLQGARGYTF. The CDR3 nucleotides read TGCGCCAGCAGCTTTCTACAGGGGGCGCGTGGCTACACCTTC. V is TRBV5-1 and J is TRBJ1-2, with 9 bases fitting TRBD1. With V trimmed by 2 bases and J by 7 bases, 6 bases remained unmatched. CDR1 and CDR2 (germline): SGHRS, YFSETQ. The CDR3 spans 14 residues.

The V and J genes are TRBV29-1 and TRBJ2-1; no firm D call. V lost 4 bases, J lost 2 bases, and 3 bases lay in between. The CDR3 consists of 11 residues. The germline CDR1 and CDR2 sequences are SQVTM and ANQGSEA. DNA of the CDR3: TGCAGCGTTGGACCCTACAATGAGCAGTTCTTC. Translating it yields CSVGPYNEQFF.

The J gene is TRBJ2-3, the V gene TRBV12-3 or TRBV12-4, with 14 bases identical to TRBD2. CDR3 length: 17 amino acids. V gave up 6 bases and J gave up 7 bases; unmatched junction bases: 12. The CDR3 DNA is TGTGCCAGCAGCTCCGGGACTAGCGGGGGCCCTCTGAATACGCAGTATTTT. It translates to CASSSGTSGGPLNTQYF.

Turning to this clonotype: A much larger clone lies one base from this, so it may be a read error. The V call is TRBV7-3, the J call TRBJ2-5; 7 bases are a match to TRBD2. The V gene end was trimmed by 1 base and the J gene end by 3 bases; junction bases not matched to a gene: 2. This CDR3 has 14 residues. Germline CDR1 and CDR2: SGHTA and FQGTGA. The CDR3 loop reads CASSLMGGKETQYF. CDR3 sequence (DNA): TGTGCCAGCAGCTTAATGGGGGGGAAAGAGACCCAGTACTTC.

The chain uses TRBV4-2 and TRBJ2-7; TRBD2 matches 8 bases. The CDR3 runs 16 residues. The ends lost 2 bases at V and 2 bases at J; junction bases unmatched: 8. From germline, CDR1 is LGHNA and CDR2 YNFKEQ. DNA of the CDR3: TGTGCCAGCAGCCAAAATACCCGGGGGGGCCCCTACGAGCAGTACTTC. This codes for CASSQNTRGGPYEQYF.

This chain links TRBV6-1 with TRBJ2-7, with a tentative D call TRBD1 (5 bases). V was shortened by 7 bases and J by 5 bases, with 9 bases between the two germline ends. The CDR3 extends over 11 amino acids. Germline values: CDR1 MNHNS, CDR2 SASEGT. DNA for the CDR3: TGTGCCAGCACGGCAGGGCACGAGCAGTACTTC. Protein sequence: CASTAGHEQYF.

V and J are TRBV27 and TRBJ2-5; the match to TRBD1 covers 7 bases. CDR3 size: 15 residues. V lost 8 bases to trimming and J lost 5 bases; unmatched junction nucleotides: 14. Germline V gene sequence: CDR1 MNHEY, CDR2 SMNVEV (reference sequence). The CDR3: CASGQQGPPAETQYF. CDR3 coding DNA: TGTGCCAGCGGACAACAGGGGCCGCCGGCGGAGACCCAGTACTTC.

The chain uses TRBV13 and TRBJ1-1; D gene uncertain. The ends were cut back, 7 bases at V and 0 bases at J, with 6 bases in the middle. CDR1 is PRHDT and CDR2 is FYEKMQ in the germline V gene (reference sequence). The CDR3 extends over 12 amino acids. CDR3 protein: CASKIMNTEAFF. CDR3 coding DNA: TGTGCCAGCAAGATAATGAACACTGAAGCTTTCTTT. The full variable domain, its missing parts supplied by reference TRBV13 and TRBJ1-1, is AAGVIQSPRHLIKEKRETATLKCYPIPRHDTVYWYQQGPGQDPQFLISFYEKMQSDKGSIPDRFSAQQFSDYHSELNMSSLELGDSALYFCASKIMNTEAFFGQGTRLTVV.

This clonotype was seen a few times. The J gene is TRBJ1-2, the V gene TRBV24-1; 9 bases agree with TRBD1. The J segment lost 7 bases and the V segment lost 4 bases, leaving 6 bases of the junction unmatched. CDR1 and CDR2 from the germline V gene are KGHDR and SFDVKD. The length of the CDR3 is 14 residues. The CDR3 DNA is TGTGCCACCAGTGAAACCGGGACAGGGCTTGGCTACACCTTC. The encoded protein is CATSETGTGLGYTF.

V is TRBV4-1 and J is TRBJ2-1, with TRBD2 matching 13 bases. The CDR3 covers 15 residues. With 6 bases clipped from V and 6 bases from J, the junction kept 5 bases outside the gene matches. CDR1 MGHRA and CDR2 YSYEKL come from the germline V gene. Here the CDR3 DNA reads TGCGCCAGCAGGCGCGGGACTAGCGGGGTCAATGAGCAGTTCTTC. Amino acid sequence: CASRRGTSGVNEQFF.

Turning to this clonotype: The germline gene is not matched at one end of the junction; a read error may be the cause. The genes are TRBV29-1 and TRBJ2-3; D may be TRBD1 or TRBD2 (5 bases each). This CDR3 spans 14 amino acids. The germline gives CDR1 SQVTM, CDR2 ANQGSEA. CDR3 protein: CSVEGPGAPDAQYF. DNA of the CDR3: TGCAGCGTTGAAGGCCCCGGGGCTCCAGATGCGCAGTATTTT.

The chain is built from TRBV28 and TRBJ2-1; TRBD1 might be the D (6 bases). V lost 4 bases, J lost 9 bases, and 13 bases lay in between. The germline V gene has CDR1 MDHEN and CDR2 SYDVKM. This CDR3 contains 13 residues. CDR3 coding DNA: TGTGCCAGCAGTTGGGGACACCTGATTGAGCAGTTCTTC. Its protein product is CASSWGHLIEQFF.

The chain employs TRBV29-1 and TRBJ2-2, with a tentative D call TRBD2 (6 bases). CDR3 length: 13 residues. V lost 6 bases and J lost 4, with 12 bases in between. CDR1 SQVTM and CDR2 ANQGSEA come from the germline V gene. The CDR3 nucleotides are TGCAGCGTCGGGACTCCCGCCACCGGGGAGCTGTTTTTT. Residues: CSVGTPATGELFF.

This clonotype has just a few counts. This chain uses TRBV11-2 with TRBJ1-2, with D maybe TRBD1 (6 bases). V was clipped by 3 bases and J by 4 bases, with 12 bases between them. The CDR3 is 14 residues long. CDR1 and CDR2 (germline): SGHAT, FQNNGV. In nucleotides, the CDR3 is TGTGCCAGCAGCTTTGCGGGGGCCGGCTATGGCTACACCTTC. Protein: CASSFAGAGYGYTF.

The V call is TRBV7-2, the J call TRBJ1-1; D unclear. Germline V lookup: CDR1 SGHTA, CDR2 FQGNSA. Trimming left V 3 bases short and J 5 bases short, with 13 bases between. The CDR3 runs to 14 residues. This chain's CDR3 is CASSFGWLGTEAFF. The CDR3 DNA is TGTGCCAGCAGCTTCGGGTGGCTGGGAACTGAAGCTTTCTTT.

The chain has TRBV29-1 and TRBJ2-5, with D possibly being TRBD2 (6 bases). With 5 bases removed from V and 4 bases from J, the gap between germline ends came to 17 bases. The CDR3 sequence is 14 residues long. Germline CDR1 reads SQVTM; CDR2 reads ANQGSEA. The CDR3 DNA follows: TGCAGCGTTTTCCGACTAGAAAGAGGAGAGACCCAGTACTTC. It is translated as CSVFRLERGETQYF.

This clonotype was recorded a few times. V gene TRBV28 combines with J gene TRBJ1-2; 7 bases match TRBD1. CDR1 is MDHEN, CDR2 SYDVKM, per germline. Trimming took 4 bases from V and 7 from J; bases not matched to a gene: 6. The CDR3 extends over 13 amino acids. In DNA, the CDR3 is TGTGCCAGCAGTTCCCGGACAGGATCTGGCTACACCTTC. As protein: CASSSRTGSGYTF.

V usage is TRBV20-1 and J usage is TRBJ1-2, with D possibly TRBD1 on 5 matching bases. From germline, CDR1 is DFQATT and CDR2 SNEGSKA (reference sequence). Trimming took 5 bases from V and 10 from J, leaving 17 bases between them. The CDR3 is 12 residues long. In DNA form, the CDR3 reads TGCAGTGCTTATTTCGGGACCCTCGACTACACCTTC. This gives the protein CSAYFGTLDYTF.